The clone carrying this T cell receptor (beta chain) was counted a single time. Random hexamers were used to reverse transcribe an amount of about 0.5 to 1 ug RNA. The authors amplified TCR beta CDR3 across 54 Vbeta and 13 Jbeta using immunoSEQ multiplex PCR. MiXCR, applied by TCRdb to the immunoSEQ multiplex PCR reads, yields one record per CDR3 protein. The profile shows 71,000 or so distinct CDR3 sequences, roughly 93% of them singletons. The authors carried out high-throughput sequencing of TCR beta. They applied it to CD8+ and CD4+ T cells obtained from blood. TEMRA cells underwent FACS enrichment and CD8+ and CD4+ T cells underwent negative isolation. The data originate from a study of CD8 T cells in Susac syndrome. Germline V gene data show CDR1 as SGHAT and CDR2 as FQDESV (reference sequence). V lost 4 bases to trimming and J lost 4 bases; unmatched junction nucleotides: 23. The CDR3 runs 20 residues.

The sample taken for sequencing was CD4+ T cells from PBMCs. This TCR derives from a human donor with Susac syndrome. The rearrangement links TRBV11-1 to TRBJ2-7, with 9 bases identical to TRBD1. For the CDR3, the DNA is TGTGCCAGCAGCTCGCCCCCGGGACAGGGATCCCAACGGTCCGAATACGAGCAGTACTTC. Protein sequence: CASSSPPGQGSQRSEYEQYF.